These 22 T cell receptor beta chains share one sample of origin, sequenced in a study of T cell repertoires in cytomegalovirus infection (dated by TCRdb to between 2018 and 2021). The treatment or condition label on this specimen signifies: in vitro stimulation with specific CMV peptide epitopes to enrich CMV-specific T cells. The sample was run on an Illumina HiSeq 1500. The public reads were run again by TCRdb, first through fastp at Q25 and then through MiXCR, and only productive beta chains were kept. Under each unique CDR3 protein, matching rows form one entry showing the most common genes and DNA. The sample table contains fewer than 850,000 distinct CDR3 sequences; only one count was recorded for about 28% of them. Under 15% of the sample goes to the ten largest clones. Their antigens remain unidentified. The source was cultured CD8+ T cells from PBMCs, collected from culture after CMV antigen stimulation. The receptor source for this set is a human donor in good health (CMV status not recorded). Some clones in this sample may be carry-over from other donors' samples.

This clonotype was seen at least ten times. V and J are TRBV7-2 and TRBJ1-1; TRBD1 is a possible D gene (5 bases). The germline V and J ends were trimmed by 4 bases and 6 bases, with 15 bases remaining between them. CDR1 is SGHTA, CDR2 FQGNSA, per germline. This CDR3 contains 14 residues. The CDR3 loop is CASSSLRGLPEAFF. CDR3 nucleotide sequence: TGTGCCAGCAGCTCCTTAAGGGGTCTTCCTGAAGCTTTCTTT.

This clonotype was detected a few times. This sequence joins TRBV6-5 and TRBJ2-5; no reliable D call. This CDR3 is built from 14 residues. Germline V gives CDR1 MNHEY, CDR2 SVGAGI. The V end lost 0 bases, the J end lost 5 bases, and 10 bases lay between the germline ends. The CDR3 DNA is TGTGCCAGCAGTTACTCTGACGGCCCGGAGACCCAGTACTTC. It specifies CASSYSDGPETQYF.

This clonotype was detected only a few times. V gene TRBV29-1 combines with J gene TRBJ2-2; D is uncertain. The germline V gene has CDR1 SQVTM and CDR2 ANQGSEA. This CDR3 is built from 13 residues. V lost 5 bases to trimming and J lost 6 bases, with 13 bases between them. This CDR3 reads CSVSPTSPGELFF. In DNA form, the CDR3 reads TGCAGCGTTTCTCCGACCAGTCCCGGGGAGCTGTTTTTT.

This clonotype came up many times. The chain combines TRBV7-2 with TRBJ2-5; D not resolved. The length of the CDR3 is 12 residues. In germline, CDR1 is SGHTA, CDR2 FQGNSA. V lost 11 bases and J lost 9, with 19 bases in between. CDR3 loop: CACRQGPWAQYF. DNA for the CDR3: TGTGCCTGCCGCCAAGGCCCATGGGCCCAGTACTTC.

The chain carries TRBV20-1 and TRBJ2-5; D perhaps matches TRBD2 (5 bases). Germline V lookup: CDR1 DFQATT, CDR2 SNEGSKA (reference sequence). The ends were cut back, 3 bases at V and 4 bases at J, with 15 bases in the middle. This CDR3 is built from 14 residues. This CDR3 is CSARPGGGRETQYF. Here the CDR3 DNA reads TGCAGTGCTAGGCCCGGCGGAGGTAGAGAGACCCAGTACTTC.

This clonotype turned up a few times. The V gene is TRBV5-4, the J gene TRBJ2-3; D gene uncertain. Trimming shortened V by 6 bases and J by 2 bases, and 7 bases separated the two germline ends. The germline V gene encodes CDR1 SGHNT and CDR2 YYREEE (reference sequence). The CDR3 has 12 amino acids. CDR3 loop: CASKTDTDTQYF. The CDR3 DNA follows: TGTGCCAGCAAGACCGACACAGATACGCAGTATTTT.

The V call is TRBV7-9, the J call TRBJ2-1; possibly TRBD1 for D (6 bases). Looked up from germline, CDR1 is SEHNR and CDR2 is FQNEAQ (reference sequence). This CDR3 is built from 15 residues. V lost 2 bases, J lost 8 bases, and 16 bases lay in between. CDR3 region: CASSLTGNRNDEQFF. For the CDR3, the DNA is TGTGCCAGCAGCTTAACAGGGAACCGGAACGATGAGCAGTTCTTC.

V is TRBV6-5 and J is TRBJ2-3; 10 nucleotides align to TRBD2. The CDR3 is made up of 18 amino acids. Germline CDR1 and CDR2: MNHEY and SVGAGI. Unmatched junction bases numbered 9, after V lost 2 bases and J lost 1 base. As DNA, the CDR3 is TGTGCCAGCAGTTACGGGGTAGCGGGGGGCGGGGGCACAGATACGCAGTATTTT. Translation: CASSYGVAGGGGTDTQYF.

This clonotype was recorded a few times. The chain employs TRBV12-3 or TRBV12-4 and TRBJ2-1, with D unresolved. The CDR3 has 13 amino acids. The V and J ends lost 6 bases and 0 bases respectively, with 6 bases between them. The CDR3 reads CASRKLSYNEQFF. The CDR3 DNA follows: TGTGCCAGCAGGAAACTCTCCTACAATGAGCAGTTCTTC.

The chain uses TRBV6-5 and TRBJ2-1; perhaps TRBD2 as D (6 bases). CDR1 is MNHEY and CDR2 is SVGAGI in the germline V gene. The V gene lost 5 bases and the J gene lost 0 bases, with 11 bases spanning the gap. The CDR3 loop spans 15 amino acids. The CDR3 sequence: CASSAGTSSYNEQFF. The CDR3 coding sequence is TGTGCCAGCAGTGCGGGGACCTCCTCCTACAATGAGCAGTTCTTC.

This clonotype was detected many times. The rearrangement joins TRBV7-2 to TRBJ2-1; 13 bases are shared with TRBD2. CDR3 length: 18 amino acids. Germline CDR1 reads SGHTA; CDR2 reads FQGNSA. V lost 5 bases and J lost 0; bases outside the gene matches: 7. The CDR3 loop reads CASSPGLAGLSSYNEQFF. The CDR3 DNA reads as TGTGCCAGCAGCCCGGGACTAGCGGGGCTTAGCTCCTACAATGAGCAGTTCTTC.

This clonotype has a single count. A junction boundary mismatches the germline segment, possibly from a read error. This chain connects TRBV28 to TRBJ2-5; D may correspond to TRBD1 or TRBD2 (5 bases each). There are 17 residues in the CDR3. Germline assignment: CDR1 MDHEN and CDR2 SYDVKM. The CDR3 here is CAISLPPGTVRRETQYF. The CDR3 DNA reads TGTGCCATCAGTTTGCCCCCCGGGACGGTGAGGCGAGAGACCCAGTACTTC.

This clonotype was seen at least ten times. The chain uses TRBV6-2 or TRBV6-3 and TRBJ1-2, with D possibly matching TRBD1 (6 bases). This CDR3 region has 12 residues. Germline V gene data show CDR1 as MNHEY and CDR2 as SVGEGT. V shed 6 bases and J shed 7 bases, with 12 bases lying between them. The CDR3 spells CASRSAGAGYTF. CDR3 sequence (DNA): TGTGCCAGCAGATCGGCGGGGGCTGGCTACACCTTC.

This clonotype was seen at least ten times. The chain recombines TRBV7-6 with TRBJ2-6; TRBD1 might be the D (6 bases). The CDR3 consists of 18 residues. V was clipped by 2 bases and J by 0 bases, with 14 bases between them. Germline assignment: CDR1 SGHVS and CDR2 FNYEAQ. Written as DNA, the CDR3 is TGTGCCAGCAGCTTACTGACAGGACCTCACTCTGGGGCCAACGTCCTGACTTTC. Translation gives CASSLLTGPHSGANVLTF.

The sample holds one count of this clonotype. V and J are TRBV6-8 and TRBJ1-1; the D is unclear. Trimming pared 2 bases from V and 3 bases from J, leaving 16 bases between. The CDR3 covers 16 residues. Germline lookup yields CDR1 MNHGY and CDR2 SAAAGT. CDR3 nucleotides: TGTGCCAGCAGTTACCCTCGCGATGGGGTGGACACTGAAGCTTTCTTT. Protein: CASSYPRDGVDTEAFF.

The chain links TRBV7-9 to TRBJ2-3; TRBD1 is a possible D gene (5 bases). Germline CDR1 SEHNR, CDR2 FQNEAQ (reference sequence). The CDR3 sequence is 16 residues long. V was cut by 4 bases and J by 1 base, with 15 bases left in between. The CDR3 sequence: CASSWMSDSRTDTQYF. The CDR3 DNA is TGTGCCAGCAGCTGGATGAGCGACAGCCGCACAGATACGCAGTATTTT.

This clonotype was counted ten times or more. The V gene is TRBV4-3, the J gene TRBJ1-6; the D gene is possibly TRBD1 (6 bases). Germline CDR1 reads LGHNA; CDR2 reads YSLEER. CDR3 length: 15 residues. Trimming stripped 3 bases from V and 9 bases from J, with 15 bases between. CDR3 sequence reads: CASSHESGVFSPLHF. The CDR3 DNA reads as TGCGCCAGCAGCCATGAGTCAGGGGTTTTTTCACCCCTCCACTTT.

CDR3 DNA sequence: TGTGCTAGTGGACAAATGACGGGCACTGAAGCTTTCTTT. Its translation: CASGQMTGTEAFF. This chain links TRBV12-5 with TRBJ1-1; D is unresolved. V was trimmed by 6 bases and J by 4 bases, leaving 12 bases between them. The CDR3 consists of 13 residues. Germline V CDR1 and CDR2: LGHNT, FRNRAP. The whole variable domain, filled in from reference TRBV12-5 and TRBJ1-1, reads DARVTQTPRHKVTEMGQEVTMRCQPILGHNTVFWYRQTMMQGLELLAYFRNRAPLDDSGMPKDRFSAEMPDATLATLKIQPSEPRDSAVYFCASGQMTGTEAFFGQGTRLTVV.

This clonotype was found many times. This chain links TRBV7-2 with TRBJ2-7, with D hard to call. CDR3 size: 10 residues. The V and J ends lost 6 bases and 1 base respectively, with 1 base between them. The V gene's germline CDR1 is SGHTA and CDR2 FQGNSA. The CDR3 loop reads CASSSYEQYF. The CDR3 bases are TGTGCCAGCAGTTCCTACGAGCAGTACTTC. Combining the CDR3 with reference TRBV7-2 and TRBJ2-7 gives the whole variable domain GAGVSQSPSNKVTEKGKDVELRCDPISGHTALYWYRQSLGQGLEFLIYFQGNSAPDKSGLPSDRFSAERTGGSVSTLTIQRTQQEDSAVYLCASSSYEQYFGPGTRLTVT.

This clonotype was observed at least ten times. The rearrangement links TRBV25-1 to TRBJ1-1; no clear D. CDR3 length: 14 amino acids. The germline V gene encodes CDR1 MGHDK and CDR2 SYGVNS. With 6 bases removed from V and 4 bases from J, the gap between germline ends came to 15 bases. This chain's CDR3 is CASSPVGSGTEAFF. In nucleotides, the CDR3 is TGTGCCAGCAGCCCAGTGGGGTCTGGCACTGAAGCTTTCTTT.

This chain links TRBV7-8 with TRBJ2-5; no clear D gene. Germline V lookup: CDR1 SGHVS, CDR2 FQNEAQ. This CDR3 is 13 amino acids long. The germline V and J ends were trimmed by 6 bases and 5 bases, with 13 bases remaining between them. The DNA of the CDR3 is TGTGCCAGCAGAGTACAGCAGGAGGAGACCCAGTACTTC. It translates to CASRVQQEETQYF.

This clonotype occurred a few times. The rearrangement uses TRBV7-4 and TRBJ1-4; no clear D gene. Germline lookup yields CDR1 SGHVT and CDR2 SQSDAQ. Between the trimmed V and J ends, which lost 5 bases and 8 bases, there was a span of 9 bases. The CDR3 covers 12 residues. CDR3 coding DNA: TGTGCCAGCAGCCCGACTTCAGAAAAACTGTTTTTT. Residues: CASSPTSEKLFF.